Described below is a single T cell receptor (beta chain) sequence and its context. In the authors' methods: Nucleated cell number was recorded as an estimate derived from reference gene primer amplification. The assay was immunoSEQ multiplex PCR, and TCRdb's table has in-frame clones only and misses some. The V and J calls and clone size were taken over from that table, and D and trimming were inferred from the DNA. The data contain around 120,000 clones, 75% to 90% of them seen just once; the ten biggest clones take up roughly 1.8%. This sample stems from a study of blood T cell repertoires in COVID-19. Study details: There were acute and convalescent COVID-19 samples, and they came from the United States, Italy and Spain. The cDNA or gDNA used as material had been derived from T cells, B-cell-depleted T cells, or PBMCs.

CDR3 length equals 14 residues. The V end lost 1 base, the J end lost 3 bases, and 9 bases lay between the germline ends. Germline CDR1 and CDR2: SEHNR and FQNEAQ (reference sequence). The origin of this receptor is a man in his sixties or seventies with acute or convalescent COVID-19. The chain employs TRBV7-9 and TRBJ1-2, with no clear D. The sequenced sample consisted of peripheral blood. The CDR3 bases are TGTGCCAGCAGCTTAGGTGGAGTTGACTATGGCTACACCTTC. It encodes CASSLGGVDYGYTF.